This T cell receptor (beta chain) was recovered during a study of shared clonotypes between healthy human individuals (dated by TCRdb to 2018 to 2020). Background on the whole study: The cohort included a few men and a couple of women between 18 and 49 years of age. For each donor, CD4 naive and CD4 memory were each given three plates, CD8 naive was given two plates, and CD8 memory was given one plate. The study deeply sequenced blood TCR repertoires of five healthy adults to estimate repertoire size and the extent of clonotype sharing between individuals. Libraries were prepared and TCR repertoires were sequenced by different laboratories using diverse techniques, in order to increase sequencing depth and limit assay-specific biases. Between about 0.9 and 9 billion PBMCs per donor were obtained by leukapheresis. Points the paper makes about the study in general: Naive subsets generally had larger estimated clonotype richness than memory subsets. Because the study included only a small number of donors, the genetic and exposure-history diversity represented was limited. Compared with non-shared clonotypes, the clonotypes found in all four sorted-subset donors had higher generation probabilities. Based on pairwise subsampling, the degree of clonotype sharing among donors was expected to be affected by sequencing depth. Even with the large sequencing depth, rarefaction of the sorted-subset datasets indicated that sequencing was incomplete. Sharing across a handful of donors was observed for approximately 5% of naive CD4, about 3.2% of naive CD8, about 2.5% of memory CD4, and approximately 0.41% of memory CD8 clonotypes. Sampling was restricted to blood, and TCR repertoires in tissue are likely to differ from TCR repertoires in blood.

Trimming removed 7 bases from V and 1 base from J; the gene matches leave 7 bases unexplained. The CDR3 holds 16 amino acids from the cysteine to the phenylalanine. Of the read, only the CDR3 DNA is kept; its 48 bases are in frame from base 1. CDR1 and CDR2, looked up from the germline V gene (reference sequence), are LNHDA and SQIVND. Using the deep immunoSEQ assay, TCR CDR3 regions were amplified from genomic DNA by multiplex PCR. For each cell subset, the extracted genomic DNA was distributed evenly across all wells of several immunoSEQ 96-well plates, and each plate served as one replicate. For sorted subsets, around 200 ng genomic DNA, equal to about 30,000 T cell genomes, was loaded into each replicate PCR. The purified libraries were quantified using a Qubit 3.0 fluorometer, sized with a Bioanalyzer 2100, and then quantified again using the KAPA Library Quantification kit. Every immunoSEQ 96-well plate was sequenced on a dedicated single-read 150-cycle Illumina NextSeq 550 flow cell. The authors processed their data as follows. Because the immunoSEQ output held only junctional sequences and lacked quality scores, the filtering could not match the filtering applied to full-length reads. To assign V/J genes and CDR3, sequences were annotated using PyIR, a Python wrapper for IgBLAST v1.9, with IMGT germline references. Reads were removed for weak V/J assignments (E-value above 1e-6), missing CDR3, stop codons, out-of-frame junctions, or ambiguous translated residues. V3J clonotypes were defined as sequences sharing the same inferred V gene, J gene, and CDR3 amino acid sequence. To compute the percentage overlap between repertoires, the number of shared unique clonotypes was divided by the size of the smaller repertoire. Repertoire richness was assessed with RTK rarefaction, the Chao1 estimator, and Recon v2.1 estimates of unobserved clonotypes. Generation probabilities were computed with OLGA for all TCRbeta clonotypes obtained by the gDNA method from several donors. The table was pulled from immuneACCESS by TCRdb, which kept in-frame rearrangements only. Such tables lose some clones; where checked, under half of the loss comes from unresolved V genes, and the rest has no known cause. Clone size and V and J calls were adopted from that table, with D and trimming inferred from the DNA. In this sample the table shows around 940,000 clones, approximately 76% of which occur a single time. Jointly, the top ten make up over 1.3% of the sample.

Healthy HIV-negative adults with no recently reported acute infections or vaccinations were included as donors. All donors were Caucasian adults living in Nashville, Tennessee, USA. CD4+ T cells were enriched through magnetic negative selection, after which naive cells were positively selected on CD45RA and the remaining negative fraction served as the memory subset. After blood collection by leukapheresis, PBMCs were isolated using Ficoll-Histopaque density gradient centrifugation and then cryopreserved in the vapor phase of liquid nitrogen. Analytical flow cytometry was used to check the purity and quantity of each magnetically sorted T cell population. Genomic DNA was isolated from every sorted fraction and measured by UV absorbance on a Nanodrop 2000c. On this clone: The clone's antigen remains unknown. No base-level quality is on record; no much larger clone is a single base apart.

This chain joins TRBV19 to TRBJ2-2, and TRBD2 matches 9 of the central bases. The sequence derives from a man between 18 and 35 years old in good health. The material sequenced was memory CD4+ T cells sorted from blood. Per the publication, the cell subset or site label means: CD45RA-negative fraction. The CDR3 protein is CASNRIAGENTGELFF. The DNA sequence is as follows: TGTGCCAGTAATCGAATAGCGGGGGAGAACACCGGGGAGCTGTTTTTT.